One and the same sample provided the 13 T cell receptor beta chains below, sequenced in a study of T cells in localized non-small cell lung cancer. Sequencing was performed with immunoSEQ multiplex PCR; in TCRdb, only in-frame clones are kept and a portion is missing. Counted here are about 3,900 clones, 30% occurring once; the ten biggest clones make up around 21%. Sequencing used lung tumor tissue, obtained before any cancer treatment. The source is a male donor aged 60 or over with stage III lung adenocarcinoma.

This clone came up many times. This chain joins TRBV7-6 and TRBJ2-2; 11 bases match TRBD1. The CDR3 contains 15 residues. The germline V gene has CDR1 SGHVS and CDR2 FNYEAQ. Losses at the gene ends were 6 bases for V and 6 bases for J; bases not matched to a gene: 6. The CDR3 DNA reads TGTGCCAGCAGATCCCCGGGACAGGGGGCCGGGGAGCTGTTTTTT. Residues: CASRSPGQGAGELFF.

The chain carries TRBV27 and TRBJ2-2, with D possibly matching TRBD2 (6 bases). V was shortened by 7 bases and J by 0 bases, with 12 bases between the two germline ends. Germline loops: CDR1 MNHEY, CDR2 SMNVEV (reference sequence). This CDR3 comprises 15 residues. Here the CDR3 reads CASTGRPSNTGELFF. CDR3 bases: TGTGCCAGCACCGGGAGACCATCGAACACCGGGGAGCTGTTTTTT.

The genes are TRBV1 and TRBJ2-5. TRBV1 is a recognized pseudogene. This CDR3 is built from 16 residues. The CDR3 reads CASSQGALPNQETQYF. In DNA, the CDR3 is TGCGCCAGCAGCCAAGGGGCACTACCTAACCAAGAGACCCAGTACTTC.

This clone was seen a handful of times. The chain combines TRBV6-8 with TRBJ2-2; D remains ambiguous. The V end lost 6 bases, the J end lost 4 bases, and 12 bases lay between the germline ends. Germline CDR1 MNHGY, CDR2 SAAAGT. The CDR3 contains 14 residues. The CDR3 region is CASRILSVTGELFF. CDR3 sequence (DNA): TGTGCCAGCAGAATACTCTCGGTCACCGGGGAGCTGTTTTTT.

V and J are TRBV19 and TRBJ2-7; D might be TRBD2 (6 bases). Germline CDR1 and CDR2: LNHDA and SQIVND (reference sequence). The CDR3 is 12 residues long. The V end lost 2 bases, the J end lost 6 bases, and 8 bases lay between the germline ends. The DNA for the CDR3 is TGTGCCAGTAGTATATTCGGGAGCGAGCAGTACTTC. Protein product: CASSIFGSEQYF.

This clone was seen only a few times. The genes are TRBV18 and TRBJ1-1, with D unresolved. Trimming shortened V by 3 bases and J by 2 bases, and 7 bases separated the two germline ends. The CDR3 covers 13 residues. CDR1 and CDR2 (germline): KGHSH, LQKENI. CDR3 in amino acids: CASSPEGNTEAFF. The DNA for the CDR3 is TGTGCCAGCTCACCTGAGGGAAACACTGAAGCTTTCTTT. The variable domain in full, with the rest retrieved from reference TRBV18 and TRBJ1-1, is NAGVMQNPRHLVRRRGQEARLRCSPMKGHSHVYWYRQLPEEGLKFMVYLQKENIIDESGMPKERFSAEFPKEGPSILRIQQVVRGDSAAYFCASSPEGNTEAFFGQGTRLTVV.

This rearrangement joins TRBV7-6 to TRBJ2-5; 11 nucleotides align to TRBD2. V was pared by 11 bases and J by 5 bases, with 13 bases of the junction left unmatched. CDR1 is SGHVS and CDR2 is FNYEAQ in the germline V gene. The CDR3 extends over 15 amino acids. The CDR3 here is CALAPLAGGVETQYF. The CDR3, as DNA: TGTGCCTTGGCCCCCCTAGCGGGGGGAGTGGAGACCCAGTACTTC.

V gene TRBV1 combines with J gene TRBJ1-2; the tabulated D call, TRBD1, remains unverified against the DNA. TRBV1 is a pseudogene locus. The CDR3 sequence is 14 residues long. The CDR3 sequence is CASSQGDINYGYTF. The CDR3 DNA reads TGCGCCAGCAGCCAGGGCGACATCAACTATGGCTACACCTTC.

This clone is deemed medium-sized. Here the CDR3 DNA reads TGTGCCAGCAGCCCGGGACCCCCCCCGGGGTATGGCTACACCTTC. It codes for CASSPGPPPGYGYTF. The chain combines TRBV9 with TRBJ1-2; possibly TRBD1 for D (5 bases). The CDR3 runs to 15 residues. Germline V gene data show CDR1 as SGDLS and CDR2 as YYNGEE. V was shortened by 4 bases and J by 5 bases, with 18 bases between the two germline ends.

V and J are TRBV5-1 and TRBJ2-7; 12 bases align to TRBD1. CDR1 and CDR2 (germline): SGHRS, YFSETQ. This CDR3 has 16 amino acids. The V gene end was trimmed by 2 bases and the J gene end by 4 bases; junction bases not matched to a gene: 7. The CDR3 DNA reads TGCGCCAGCAGCTTCGCCGGGACAGGGGGCGGGTACGAGCAGTACTTC. As protein: CASSFAGTGGGYEQYF.

This clone was seen more than once but under ten times. J is TRBJ2-2 and V is TRBV9, with D possibly being TRBD1 (5 bases). The CDR3 loop spans 14 amino acids. The V end was cut by 5 bases, the J end by 6 bases, with 14 bases between. Germline-derived CDR1 and CDR2 are SGDLS and YYNGEE. The CDR3 here is CASRSGFMAGELFF. In DNA form, the CDR3 reads TGTGCCAGCAGATCAGGGTTTATGGCCGGGGAGCTGTTTTTT.

By its share, this clone is medium-sized. The chain has TRBV6-8 and TRBJ2-2, with 9 bases matching TRBD1. Germline CDR1 is MNHGY and CDR2 is SAAAGT. The length of the CDR3 is 18 residues. V lost 6 bases and J lost 4; bases outside the gene matches: 15. In DNA, the CDR3 is TGTGCCAGCAGCCAACTCGGTCAGGACAGGGGTGGCACCGGGGAGCTGTTTTTT. As protein: CASSQLGQDRGGTGELFF.

The rearrangement uses TRBV18 and TRBJ1-1; D gene uncertain. V gave up 0 bases and J gave up 1 base, with 12 bases separating them. This CDR3 comprises 16 residues. From germline, CDR1 is KGHSH and CDR2 LQKENI. CDR3 residues: CASSPPFERRNTEAFF. The CDR3 region has the DNA TGTGCCAGCTCACCACCGTTCGAGAGGAGGAACACTGAAGCTTTCTTT.